This entry describes one T cell receptor beta chain. Its specificity is unknown. This sample is part of a study of cytomegalovirus exposure and HLA in healthy donors. Study results and caveats: Later, an analysis found that TCR clusters from the first cohort tended to co-occur in the approximately 130 validation repertoires. The classifier, whose performance was assessed in both the original and validation cohorts, reportedly diagnosed cytomegalovirus status with high specificity and sensitivity.

TCRdb's table, derived via immunoSEQ multiplex PCR, lists solely in-frame clones and lacks some. The data contain 200,000 to 250,000 clones, around 80% of them singletons. Per germline, CDR1 MNHNS and CDR2 SASEGT. The CDR3 length is 14 residues. With 7 bases removed from V and 4 bases from J, the gap between germline ends came to 15 bases. This TCR came from a woman aged 30 to 39 in good health and CMV-seropositive. The sequenced material came from PBMCs. The chain employs TRBV6-1 and TRBJ2-3; D is uncertain. For the CDR3, the DNA is TGTGCCAGCACCATGGGAAGTTTCGCAGATACGCAGTATTTT. Translating it yields CASTMGSFADTQYF.